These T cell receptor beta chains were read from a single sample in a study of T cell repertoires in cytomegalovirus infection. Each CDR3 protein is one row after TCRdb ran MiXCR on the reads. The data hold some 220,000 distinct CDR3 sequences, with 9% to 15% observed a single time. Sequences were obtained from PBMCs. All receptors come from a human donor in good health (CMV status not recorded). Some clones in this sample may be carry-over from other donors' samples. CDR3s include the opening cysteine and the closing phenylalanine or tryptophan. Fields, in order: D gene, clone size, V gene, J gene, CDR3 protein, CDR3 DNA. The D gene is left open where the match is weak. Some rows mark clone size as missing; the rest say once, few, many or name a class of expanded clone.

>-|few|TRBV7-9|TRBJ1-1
CASSLVTRTNEAFF
TGTGCCAGCAGCTTAGTTACACGGACTAATGAAGCTTTCTTT
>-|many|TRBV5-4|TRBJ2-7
CASSSFATSGKQGEQYF
TGTGCCAGCAGCTCCTTCGCAACGAGCGGTAAGCAGGGAGAGCAGTACTTC
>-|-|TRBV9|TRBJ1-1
CASSVVEGGEAFF
TGTGCCAGCAGCGTAGTGGAGGGCGGTGAGGCTTTCTTT
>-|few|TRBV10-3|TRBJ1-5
CARRRDLDQPQHF
TGTGCCAGAAGGAGGGACCTAGATCAGCCCCAGCATTTT
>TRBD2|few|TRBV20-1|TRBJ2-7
CSAKASGSSYEQYF
TGCAGTGCAAAGGCTAGCGGGAGCTCCTACGAGCAGTACTTC
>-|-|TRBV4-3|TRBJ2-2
CASSQNTGHTGELFF
TGCGCCAGCAGCCAAAATACGGGCCACACCGGGGAGCTGTTTTTT
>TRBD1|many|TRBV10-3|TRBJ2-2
CAISESDRVTGELFF
TGTGCCATCAGTGAGTCGGACAGGGTCACCGGGGAGCTGTTTTTT
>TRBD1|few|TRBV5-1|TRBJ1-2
CASSSGQGLGYGYTF
TGCGCCAGCAGCTCGGGACAGGGGTTAGGGTATGGCTACACCTTC
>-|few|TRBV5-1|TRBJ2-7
CASSLIGSGSYEQYF
TGCGCCAGCAGCTTGATCGGGTCAGGGAGCTACGAGCAGTACTTC
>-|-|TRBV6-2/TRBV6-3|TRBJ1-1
CASFHSRGPTEAFF
TGTGCCAGCTTTCATTCCCGGGGCCCGACTGAAGCTTTCTTT
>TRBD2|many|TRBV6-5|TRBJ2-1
CASNPGASGEQFF
TGTGCCAGCAACCCTGGGGCTAGCGGAGAGCAGTTCTTC
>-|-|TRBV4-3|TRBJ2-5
CASSQGRTDPSQYF
TGCGCCAGCAGCCAAGGAAGGACAGATCCTTCCCAGTACTTC
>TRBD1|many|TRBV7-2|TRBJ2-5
CASSLEGQGAVGQETQYF
TGTGCCAGCAGCTTAGAAGGACAGGGGGCGGTAGGTCAAGAGACCCAGTACTTC
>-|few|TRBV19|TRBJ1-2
CASSYRQPEIDGYTF
TGTGCCAGTAGTTACCGCCAGCCAGAGATTGATGGCTACACCTTC
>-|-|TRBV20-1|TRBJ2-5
CSARGTRTSTPETQYF
TGCAGTGCTAGAGGCACCCGCACTAGCACTCCCGAGACCCAGTACTTC
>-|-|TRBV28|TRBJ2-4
CASRGPAGIQYF
TGTGCCAGCAGGGGTCCGGCGGGAATTCAGTACTTC
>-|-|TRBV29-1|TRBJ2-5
CSVLRDGKETQYF
TGCAGCGTCCTCCGGGACGGAAAAGAGACCCAGTACTTC
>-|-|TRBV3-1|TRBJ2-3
CASSQDMRTDTQYF
TGTGCCAGCAGCCAAGATATGAGGACAGATACGCAGTATTTT
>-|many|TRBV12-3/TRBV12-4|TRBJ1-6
CASLGRVRSYNSPLHF
TGTGCCAGCTTGGGGCGGGTTCGTTCCTATAATTCACCCCTCCACTTT
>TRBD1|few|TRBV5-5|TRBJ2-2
CASSPTRGRTGELFF
TGTGCCAGCAGCCCCACCAGGGGGCGCACCGGGGAGCTGTTTTTT
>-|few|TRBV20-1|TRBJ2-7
CSARDLGHEQYF
TGCAGTGCTAGAGATCTGGGACACGAGCAGTACTTC
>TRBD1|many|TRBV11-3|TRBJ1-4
CASSRPGTGIGKLFF
TGTGCCAGCAGCCGCCCCGGGACAGGGATTGGAAAACTGTTTTTT
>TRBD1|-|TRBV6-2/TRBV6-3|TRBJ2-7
CASSRDRGLNEQYF
TGTGCCAGCAGCCGGGACAGGGGCTTGAACGAGCAGTACTTC
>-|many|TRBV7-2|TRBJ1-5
CASSLSPGNQPQHF
TGTGCCAGCAGCTTATCTCCAGGCAATCAGCCCCAGCATTTT
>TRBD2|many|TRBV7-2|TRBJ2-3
CASSLPGLAGSSTDTQYF
TGTGCCAGCAGCTTACCGGGACTAGCGGGTTCTAGCACAGATACGCAGTATTTT
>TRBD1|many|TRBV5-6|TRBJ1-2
CASSPGTGVKGGYTF
TGTGCCAGCAGCCCCGGGACAGGGGTTAAGGGCGGCTACACCTTC
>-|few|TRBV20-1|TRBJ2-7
CSARDDKEEQYF
TGCAGTGCTAGAGATGATAAGGAGGAGCAGTACTTC
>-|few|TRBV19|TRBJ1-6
CASSTGSSYNSPLHF
TGTGCCAGTAGTACGGGGTCCTCCTATAATTCACCCCTCCACTTT
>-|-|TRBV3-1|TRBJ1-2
CASSQEPRRTGGYTF
TGTGCCAGCAGCCAAGAACCAAGGCGAACGGGGGGCTACACCTTC
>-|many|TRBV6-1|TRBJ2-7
CASSLSRALGGEQYF
TGTGCCAGCAGCCTCTCCCGGGCCTTAGGGGGCGAGCAGTACTTC
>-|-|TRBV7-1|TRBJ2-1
CASSSPYNEQFF
TGTGCCAGCAGCTCCCCTTACAATGAGCAGTTCTTC
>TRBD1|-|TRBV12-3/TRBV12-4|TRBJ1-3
CASSIPPGQYRVGNTIYF
TGTGCCAGCAGCATTCCTCCGGGACAGTACCGGGTTGGAAACACCATATATTTT
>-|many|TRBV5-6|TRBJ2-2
CASSSFPNTGELFF
TGTGCCAGCAGCTCCTTCCCGAACACCGGGGAGCTGTTTTTT
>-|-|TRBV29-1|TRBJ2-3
CSVEGHTDTQYF
TGCAGCGTTGAGGGCCACACAGATACGCAGTATTTT
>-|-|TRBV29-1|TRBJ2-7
CSVEGRGAYEQYF
TGCAGCGTTGAGGGTAGGGGGGCCTACGAGCAGTACTTC
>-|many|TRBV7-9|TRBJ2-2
CASSLVTRVNTGELFF
TGTGCCAGCAGCTTAGTGACCAGGGTGAACACCGGGGAGCTGTTTTTT
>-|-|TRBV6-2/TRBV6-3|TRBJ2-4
CASSPGTELAKNIQYF
TGTGCCAGCAGTCCGGGGACGGAGTTAGCCAAAAACATTCAGTACTTC
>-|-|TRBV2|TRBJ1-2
CASSTRQNYGYTF
TGTGCTAGCTCCACCCGGCAAAACTATGGCTACACCTTC
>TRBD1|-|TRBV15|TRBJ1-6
CATSSDRGLNNSPLHF
TGTGCCACCAGCAGCGACAGGGGGTTAAATAATTCACCCCTCCACTTT
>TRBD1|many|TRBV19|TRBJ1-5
CASSMGTGVNQPQHF
TGTGCCAGTAGTATGGGGACAGGGGTAAATCAGCCCCAGCATTTT